The clone carrying this T cell receptor beta chain turned up a few times. With a J-beta primer mix and a sample-barcoded 5' primer, a second PCR ran 7 to 11 cycles. One entry per CDR3 protein results from TCRdb running MiXCR on the 5' RACE reads. The table records fewer than 2 million distinct CDR3 sequences, around 42% of them present only once. The record originates from a study of blood T cells in healthy people across ages. Germline V gives CDR1 SGHRS, CDR2 YFSETQ. CDR3 length equals 16 residues. With 5 bases removed from V and 3 bases from J, the gap between germline ends came to 19 bases. The V gene is TRBV5-1, the J gene TRBJ2-3; perhaps TRBD2 as D (5 bases). The receptor was isolated from a human donor in good health. Sequenced input: blood. The CDR3 bases are TGCGCCAGCAGTCCACGGTTAGGAGGCGGTACAGATACGCAGTATTTT. Its translation: CASSPRLGGGTDTQYF.